This TCR beta chain is drawn from a study of blood T cell repertoires in COVID-19. Overall study context: From T cells, B-cell-depleted T cells, or PBMCs came the material, which was cDNA or gDNA.

In Seattle, patients joined the study during active infection and were tracked longitudinally. CDR1 is PRHDT and CDR2 is FYEKMQ in the germline V gene (reference sequence). CDR3 length: 15 residues. V lost 1 base, J lost 1 base, and 11 bases lay in between. Per the authors' pipeline: Counts of nucleated cells, estimated from reference gene primer amplification, were obtained. Profiling relied on immunoSEQ multiplex PCR, and the TCRdb table lists in-frame clones only, not all of them. Clone size and V and J calls were adopted from that table, with D and trimming inferred from the DNA. The repertoire consists of fewer than 600,000 clones, with roughly nine tenths occurring once and the leading ten covering roughly 0.9%.

Sequencing was done on a sample of peripheral blood. This TCR derives from a man aged 18 to 30 with COVID-19, enrolled during active disease. The chain carries TRBV13 and TRBJ2-7; maybe TRBD2 (6 bases). CDR3 sequence: CASSLAGRISYEQYF. For the CDR3, the DNA is TGTGCCAGCAGCTTAGCGGGGAGGATATCCTACGAGCAGTACTTC.